This TCR beta chain appears in the sequencing data of a study of T cells after yellow fever vaccination. Study background: Fractions of limited cellularity were prepared by means of SMART-Seq v4 Ultra Low Input. Study-level findings and limits: Most clones from primary vaccination resurfaced after the booster (96% CD4, approximately 87% CD8). CD4 and CD8 compartments shared a small share of clonotypes, likely from convergent recombination. High-abundance clonotypes from the bulk population could contaminate FACS-sorted repertoires.

This clonotype has a handful of counts. Its antigen remains unidentified. TCRdb reanalysed the 5' RACE reads using MiXCR and keeps one entry per CDR3 protein. Of 600,000 to 750,000 distinct CDR3 sequences listed, approximately 13% are singletons. The V gene end was trimmed by 3 bases and the J gene end by 1 base; junction bases not matched to a gene: 0. The CDR3 consists of 14 residues. Germline CDR1 LGHDT, CDR2 YNNKEL (reference sequence). This chain uses TRBV3-1 with TRBJ2-1; 7 bases line up with TRBD2. This specimen was PBMCs, taken on the day of the yellow fever booster vaccination. The TCR comes from a man aged 25 to 40 who received the YFV17D yellow fever vaccine. For the CDR3, the DNA is TGTGCCAGCAGCCAGCGGGAGTCCTACAATGAGCAGTTCTTC. It encodes CASSQRESYNEQFF.